The 27 T cell receptor beta chains listed next were all sequenced from one sample in a study of response to subunit inactivated influenza vaccine. TCRdb used MiXCR to reprocess the RT-PCR reads, holding one entry per CDR3 protein. The table records 500,000 to 600,000 distinct CDR3 sequences, 16% of them present only once. Source: CD4+ T cells sorted from PBMCs, taken around 25 months after vaccination. Receptors were obtained from a man aged 50 to 75 who received an inactivated influenza vaccine.

This clonotype has a handful of counts. The rearrangement links TRBV11-2 to TRBJ2-3; 7 bases match TRBD2. This CDR3 is 16 amino acids long. The ends lost 5 bases at V and 3 bases at J; junction bases unmatched: 11. CDR1 is SGHAT, CDR2 FQNNGV, per germline. The CDR3 DNA reads TGTGCCAGCAGCCTCAGACTAGGCGGGAGTACAGATACGCAGTATTTT. Residues: CASSLRLGGSTDTQYF. Combining the CDR3 with reference TRBV11-2 and TRBJ2-3 gives the whole variable domain EAGVAQSPRYKIIEKRQSVAFWCNPISGHATLYWYQQILGQGPKLLIQFQNNGVVDDSQLPKDRFSAERLKGVDSTLKIQPAKLEDSAVYLCASSLRLGGSTDTQYFGPGTRLTVL.

The table lists this clonotype with a few counts. This chain joins TRBV7-9 and TRBJ2-5; weak D call: TRBD1 (7 bases). V was trimmed by 6 bases and J by 0 bases, leaving 17 bases between them. Germline assignment: CDR1 SEHNR and CDR2 FQNEAQ (reference sequence). The CDR3 has 16 amino acids. Here the CDR3 DNA reads TGTGCCAGCAGTCGCGGGACAGAGAGGTACCAAGAGACCCAGTACTTC. Encoded protein: CASSRGTERYQETQYF.

The V call is TRBV6-1, the J call TRBJ2-3; maybe TRBD2 (6 bases). Deletions cut 7 bases from V and 4 bases from J, with 15 bases between. The CDR3 is 14 residues long. Per germline, CDR1 MNHNS and CDR2 SASEGT. The CDR3 loop is CASILAGGADTQYF. DNA for the CDR3: TGTGCCAGCATACTAGCCGGAGGCGCAGATACGCAGTATTTT.

In this sample, this clonotype turned up a few times. CDR3 nucleotide sequence: TGTGCCAGCAGTCAAATTCCGGGACTCACCACAGATACGCAGTATTTT. This gives the protein CASSQIPGLTTDTQYF. V usage is TRBV12-3 or TRBV12-4 and J usage is TRBJ2-3; D possibly corresponds to TRBD2 (6 bases). V gave up 5 bases and J gave up 2 bases, with 17 bases separating them. The CDR3 has 16 residues.

This clonotype was counted only a few times. The chain employs TRBV7-9 and TRBJ2-5; the D is unclear. This CDR3 is 13 amino acids long. Trimming removed 5 bases from V and 3 bases from J, with 10 bases in between. Germline CDR1 reads SEHNR; CDR2 reads FQNEAQ (reference sequence). The CDR3 here is CASSQRREETQYF. CDR3 nucleotides: TGTGCCAGCAGCCAAAGGAGAGAAGAGACCCAGTACTTC.

The chain joins TRBV30 to TRBJ2-7; either TRBD1 or TRBD2 may supply D (5 bases each). The CDR3 length is 14 residues. Trimming removed 2 bases at V and 3 bases at J, with 14 bases between. CDR1 GTSNPN and CDR2 SVGIG come from the germline V gene (reference sequence). The chain's CDR3 is CAWSIPGPYYEQYF. In DNA, the CDR3 is TGTGCCTGGAGTATCCCGGGACCCTACTACGAGCAGTACTTC.

This clonotype appeared a single time. At one end the junction does not follow the germline gene, possibly because of a read error. This CDR3 is CASSLEVGTGRGEAQYF. Written as DNA, the CDR3 is TGTGCCAGCAGCTTAGAGGTGGGGACAGGGCGGGGAGAGGCCCAGTACTTC. The rearrangement uses TRBV11-2 and TRBJ2-5; 9 nucleotides agree with TRBD1. The CDR3 consists of 17 residues. The germline V gene has CDR1 SGHAT and CDR2 FQNNGV.

As concerns this clonotype: Since the CDR3 does not end with the conserved phenylalanine or tryptophan, this likely comes from a read error. V and J are TRBV5-4 and TRBJ2-6; no firm D call. This CDR3 comprises 15 residues. The V gene lost 4 bases and the J gene lost 4 bases, with 12 bases spanning the gap. The V gene's germline CDR1 is SGHNT and CDR2 YYREEE (reference sequence). The CDR3 spells CASSLLGSGANVLTL. In DNA, the CDR3 is TGTGCCAGCAGCCTCTTGGGGTCCGGGGCCAACGTCCTGACTCTC.

This chain connects TRBV5-6 to TRBJ2-5; 14 nucleotides line up with TRBD2. This CDR3 comprises 17 residues. J gave up 3 bases and V 4 bases, and 8 bases lay outside the gene matches. In germline, CDR1 is SGHDT, CDR2 YYEEEE. CDR3 sequence: CASSPGPGLAGEETQYF. The CDR3 bases are TGTGCCAGCAGCCCTGGGCCGGGACTAGCGGGGGAAGAGACCCAGTACTTC.

The chain employs TRBV10-2 and TRBJ2-2, with 7 bases identical to TRBD2. Trimming at V came to 6 bases and at J to 6 bases, leaving 13 bases not matched to a gene. Germline CDR1 reads WSHSY; CDR2 reads SAAADI. The CDR3 is made up of 16 amino acids. The CDR3 bases are TGCGCCAGCAGGCCAACCGGGACTATTGTTCCCGGGGAGCTGTTTTTT. It encodes CASRPTGTIVPGELFF.

This sequence joins TRBV5-1 and TRBJ1-4, with D possibly being TRBD1 (6 bases). The CDR3 extends over 13 amino acids. The V gene lost 3 bases and the J gene lost 4 bases, with 7 bases spanning the gap. Per germline, CDR1 SGHRS and CDR2 YFSETQ. Here the CDR3 DNA reads TGCGCCAGCAGCTCCAGGGGTAATGAAAAACTGTTTTTT. Protein sequence: CASSSRGNEKLFF.

This clonotype occurred a few times. The CDR3 loop is CASSFRRGGLKTQYF. CDR3 DNA sequence: TGTGCCAGCAGTTTTAGGCGGGGGGGCCTAAAGACCCAGTACTTC. The genes are TRBV28 and TRBJ2-5; 9 bases map to TRBD2. The V gene end was trimmed by 3 bases and the J gene end by 6 bases; junction bases not matched to a gene: 8. Germline CDR1 and CDR2: MDHEN and SYDVKM. CDR3 length: 15 amino acids.

Only a few counts were recorded for this clonotype. This chain connects TRBV28 to TRBJ2-3, with D perhaps TRBD2 (6 bases). Germline V gene lookup returns CDR1 MDHEN and CDR2 SYDVKM. V was trimmed by 2 bases and J by 5 bases, leaving 11 bases between them. This CDR3 is built from 14 residues. The CDR3 DNA follows: TGTGCCAGCAGTTTAGGGGGGTCAAGAGATACGCAGTATTTT. Encoded protein: CASSLGGSRDTQYF.

This chain uses TRBV20-1 with TRBJ2-3; D possibly corresponds to TRBD2 (6 bases). The germline CDR1 and CDR2 sequences are DFQATT and SNEGSKA (reference sequence). Trimming removed 0 bases at V and 2 bases at J, with 12 bases between. CDR3 size: 15 residues. CDR3 nucleotide sequence: TGCAGTGCTAGAGATGGGGTAGCGGCCACAGATACGCAGTATTTT. Translated, it gives CSARDGVAATDTQYF.

V is TRBV11-2 and J is TRBJ2-1; D is perhaps TRBD2 (6 bases). V was clipped by 3 bases and J by 9 bases, with 15 bases between them. Germline V CDR1 and CDR2: SGHAT, FQNNGV. The CDR3 runs 14 residues. DNA of the CDR3: TGTGCCAGCAGCTTTCTCGCCCTAGCGACTGAGCAGTTCTTC. Protein: CASSFLALATEQFF.

V is TRBV4-3 and J is TRBJ2-3; TRBD2 agrees at 10 bases. The V segment lost 0 bases and the J segment 4 bases; nucleotides outside the gene matches: 7. The CDR3 totals 17 residues. CDR1 is LGHNA and CDR2 is YSLEER in the germline V gene. The DNA of the CDR3 is TGCGCCAGCAGCCAAGAATTCCGGCTAGCGGGAGCAGATACGCAGTATTTT. Its translation: CASSQEFRLAGADTQYF.

This clonotype was seen at least ten times. This chain joins TRBV28 and TRBJ2-1; a weak D match, TRBD2 (6 bases). This CDR3 is built from 14 residues. Deletions cut 3 bases from V and 6 bases from J, with 12 bases between. Germline lookup yields CDR1 MDHEN and CDR2 SYDVKM. The CDR3 DNA reads as TGTGCCAGCAGTTTGGCTAGCGTGGGCAATGAGCAGTTCTTC. It codes for CASSLASVGNEQFF.

On this clonotype: The junction departs from the called germline gene at one end, perhaps through a read error. The V call is TRBV9, the J call TRBJ1-3; weak D call: TRBD1 (5 bases). Germline values: CDR1 SGDLS, CDR2 YYNGEE. This CDR3 is 17 amino acids long. CDR3 sequence: CASSVAQGLSSGKTIYF. The CDR3 DNA sequence: TGTGCCAGCAGCGTGGCCCAGGGACTGAGCTCTGGAAAGACCATATATTTT. Variable domain in full (rest from reference TRBV9 and TRBJ1-3): DSGVTQTPKHLITATGQRVTLRCSPRSGDLSVYWYQQSLDQGLQFLIQYYNGEERAKGNILERFSAQQFPDLHSELNLSSLELGDSALYFCASSVAQGLSSGKTIYFGEGSWLTVV.

This chain links TRBV24-1 with TRBJ2-1; D possibly corresponds to TRBD1 (5 bases). This CDR3 has 15 residues. Germline CDR1 reads KGHDR; CDR2 reads SFDVKD. The germline V and J ends were trimmed by 3 bases and 2 bases, with 10 bases remaining between them. As DNA, the CDR3 is TGTGCCACCAGTGATCCAATGACAGCCTACAATGAGCAGTTCTTC. Residues: CATSDPMTAYNEQFF.

The chain employs TRBV20-1 and TRBJ2-5; D remains ambiguous. This CDR3 region has 14 residues. Trimming removed 6 bases at V and 2 bases at J, with 16 bases between. Germline loops: CDR1 DFQATT, CDR2 SNEGSKA (reference sequence). CDR3 protein: CSAPLAAMQETQYF. CDR3 nucleotide sequence: TGCAGTGCCCCCCTCGCGGCGATGCAAGAGACCCAGTACTTC.

The V gene is TRBV7-2, the J gene TRBJ1-4, with unresolved D. Germline values: CDR1 SGHTA, CDR2 FQGNSA. V was clipped by 3 bases and J by 7 bases, with 15 bases between them. The CDR3 consists of 15 residues. As DNA, the CDR3 is TGTGCCAGCAGCTTCTCCGACGAAGCCACTGAAAAACTGTTTTTT. This codes for CASSFSDEATEKLFF.

The table lists this clonotype with a few counts. This chain uses TRBV5-1 with TRBJ2-2; TRBD1 aligns across 7 bases. Germline V gene sequence: CDR1 SGHRS, CDR2 YFSETQ. The V segment lost 0 bases and the J segment 3 bases; nucleotides outside the gene matches: 8. CDR3 size: 17 residues. This CDR3 is CASSLGLVGGDTGELFF. In nucleotides, the CDR3 is TGCGCCAGCAGCTTGGGCCTGGTAGGGGGCGACACCGGGGAGCTGTTTTTT.

This clonotype was observed a handful of times. This rearrangement joins TRBV6-2 or TRBV6-3 to TRBJ2-1; D remains unclear. This CDR3 spans 16 amino acids. Between the trimmed V and J ends, which lost 2 bases and 9 bases, there was a span of 20 bases. Germline-derived CDR1 and CDR2 are MNHEY and SVGEGT. The CDR3 is CASSYPIAWSLSEQFF. CDR3 nucleotides: TGTGCCAGCAGTTACCCAATAGCTTGGTCCCTCAGTGAGCAGTTCTTC.

The sample holds a few counts of this clonotype. The gene calls are TRBV14 and TRBJ1-1; 8 nucleotides agree with TRBD1. CDR3 length: 13 amino acids. V lost 4 bases to trimming and J lost 5 bases; unmatched junction nucleotides: 3. The V gene's germline CDR1 is SGHDN and CDR2 FVKESK. The CDR3 DNA is TGTGCCAGCAGCCCGGACAGGGTAACTGAAGCTTTCTTT. Its translation is CASSPDRVTEAFF.

This clonotype has a handful of counts. The genes are TRBV12-3 or TRBV12-4 and TRBJ2-3, with no clear D. The CDR3 is made up of 13 amino acids. V gave up 8 bases and J gave up 6 bases, with 15 bases separating them. This chain's CDR3 is CASFPNAGDTQYF. The CDR3 region has the DNA TGTGCCAGCTTCCCCAACGCTGGTGATACGCAGTATTTT.

This clonotype came up a few times. V usage is TRBV3-1 and J usage is TRBJ1-5; 8 bases align to TRBD1. V shed 3 bases and J 4 bases; nucleotides not matched to a gene: 8. The germline V gene has CDR1 LGHDT and CDR2 YNNKEL (reference sequence). This CDR3 comprises 16 residues. The chain's CDR3 is CASSQRAGTGNQPQHF. The CDR3 region has the DNA TGTGCCAGCAGCCAGAGAGCCGGGACAGGAAATCAGCCCCAGCATTTT.

The rearrangement joins TRBV29-1 to TRBJ1-2; 8 bases map to TRBD1. Unmatched junction bases numbered 5, after V lost 6 bases and J lost 2 bases. The CDR3 loop spans 13 amino acids. CDR1 and CDR2 from the germline V gene are SQVTM and ANQGSEA. The CDR3 region has the DNA TGCAGCGTCAGATGGACAGGGAACTATGGCTACACCTTC. Protein product: CSVRWTGNYGYTF.